The present entry profiles one T cell receptor beta chain with its context. Its antigen is not known. The table came from immunoSEQ multiplex PCR; TCRdb's copy has only in-frame clones and leaves some out. The table shows about 100,000 clones, with 70% to 90% occurring only once. The sample comes from a study of OX40 agonist ivuxolimab in advanced cancers. Study details: An anti-OX40 (CD134) antibody with agonistic activity, ivuxolimab, was administered to patients. Each dose-escalation patient presented with hepatocellular carcinoma, melanoma, renal cell or head and neck cancer.

Germline trimming cut 5 bases from V and 3 bases from J; bases unmatched to any gene: 13. The CDR3 runs 20 residues. Germline assignment: CDR1 MDHEN and CDR2 SYDVKM. Whole-study results and caveats: Among T cells, CD8+ cells averaged more expanded clones than CD4+ cells.

The chain combines TRBV28 with TRBJ2-1; 16 bases agree with TRBD2. This material consisted of CD4+ or CD8+ T cells sorted from blood, taken in a trial of the OX40 agonist ivuxolimab. This TCR was sampled from an adult with an advanced solid tumor such as melanoma, head and neck, liver or kidney cancer. The CDR3 is CASSLPAGTSGGALYNEQFF. CDR3 DNA: TGTGCCAGCAGTCTTCCAGCCGGGACTAGCGGGGGGGCCCTCTACAATGAGCAGTTCTTC.